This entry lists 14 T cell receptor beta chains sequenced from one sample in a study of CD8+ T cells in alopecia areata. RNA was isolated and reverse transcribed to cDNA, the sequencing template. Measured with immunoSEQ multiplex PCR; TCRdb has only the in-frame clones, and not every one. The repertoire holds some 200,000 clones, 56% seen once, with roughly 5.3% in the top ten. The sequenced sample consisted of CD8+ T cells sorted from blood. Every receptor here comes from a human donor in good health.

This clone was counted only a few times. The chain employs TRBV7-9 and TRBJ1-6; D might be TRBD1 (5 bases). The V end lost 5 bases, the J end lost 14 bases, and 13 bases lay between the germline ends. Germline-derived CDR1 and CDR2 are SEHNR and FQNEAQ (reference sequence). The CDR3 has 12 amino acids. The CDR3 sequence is CASSPEGFSLHF. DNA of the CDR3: TGTGCCAGCAGCCCCGAGGGGTTCTCCCTCCACTTT.

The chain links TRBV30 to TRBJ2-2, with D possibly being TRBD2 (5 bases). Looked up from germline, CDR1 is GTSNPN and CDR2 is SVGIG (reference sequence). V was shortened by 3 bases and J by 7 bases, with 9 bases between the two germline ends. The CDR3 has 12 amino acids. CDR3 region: CAWRGESGELFF. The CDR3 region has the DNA TGTGCCTGGAGGGGAGAGAGCGGGGAGCTGTTTTTT.

CDR3 residues: CASRGLGGQANYGYTF. The CDR3 DNA reads as TGTGCCAGCAGGGGCCTCGGGGGACAAGCTAACTATGGCTACACCTTC. This rearrangement joins TRBV27 to TRBJ1-2; the D gene is possibly TRBD1 (6 bases). With 6 bases removed from V and 0 bases from J, the gap between germline ends came to 17 bases. The CDR3 has 16 residues. Germline V gene sequence: CDR1 MNHEY, CDR2 SMNVEV (reference sequence).

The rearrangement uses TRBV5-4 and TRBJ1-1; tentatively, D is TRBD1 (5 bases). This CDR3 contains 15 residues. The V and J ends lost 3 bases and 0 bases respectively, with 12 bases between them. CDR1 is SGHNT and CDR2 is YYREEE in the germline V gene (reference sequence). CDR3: CASSWGGGMNTEAFF. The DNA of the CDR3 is TGTGCCAGCAGCTGGGGCGGCGGGATGAACACTGAAGCTTTCTTT.

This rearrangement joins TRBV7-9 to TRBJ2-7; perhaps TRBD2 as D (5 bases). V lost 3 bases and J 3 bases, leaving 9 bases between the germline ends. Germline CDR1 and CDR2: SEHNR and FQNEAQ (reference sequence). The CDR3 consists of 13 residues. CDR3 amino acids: CASSFASGYEQYF. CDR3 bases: TGTGCCAGCAGCTTCGCCAGCGGCTACGAGCAGTACTTC.

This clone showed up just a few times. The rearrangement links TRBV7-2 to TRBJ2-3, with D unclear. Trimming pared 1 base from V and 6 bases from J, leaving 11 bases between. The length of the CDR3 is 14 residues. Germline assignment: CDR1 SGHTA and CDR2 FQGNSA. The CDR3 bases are TGTGCCAGCAGCTTAGGTCTCTCCATGGATACGCAGTATTTT. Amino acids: CASSLGLSMDTQYF.

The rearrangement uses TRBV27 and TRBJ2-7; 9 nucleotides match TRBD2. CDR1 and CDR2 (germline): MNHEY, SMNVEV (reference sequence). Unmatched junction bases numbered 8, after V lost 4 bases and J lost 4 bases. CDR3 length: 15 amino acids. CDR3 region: CASSSSLAGFYEQYF. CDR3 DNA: TGTGCCAGCAGTTCGAGTCTAGCGGGGTTTTACGAGCAGTACTTC.

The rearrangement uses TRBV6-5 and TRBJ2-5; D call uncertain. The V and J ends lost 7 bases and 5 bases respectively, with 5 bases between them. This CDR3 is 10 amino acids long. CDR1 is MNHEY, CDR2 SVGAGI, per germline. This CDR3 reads CASKEETQYF. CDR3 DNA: TGTGCCAGCAAGGAGGAGACCCAGTACTTC.

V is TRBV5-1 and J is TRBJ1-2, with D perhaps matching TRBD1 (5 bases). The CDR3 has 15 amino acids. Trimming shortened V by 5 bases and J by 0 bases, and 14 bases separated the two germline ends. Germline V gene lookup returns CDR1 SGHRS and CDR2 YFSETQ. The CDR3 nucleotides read TGCGCCAGCAGGCCCGGGGACCTTTCTAACTATGGCTACACCTTC. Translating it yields CASRPGDLSNYGYTF.

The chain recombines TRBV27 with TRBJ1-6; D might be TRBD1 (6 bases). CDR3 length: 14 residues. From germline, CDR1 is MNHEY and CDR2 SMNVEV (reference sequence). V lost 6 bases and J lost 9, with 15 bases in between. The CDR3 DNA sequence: TGTGCCAGCAGGCCCACAGGGCTCACTTCACCCCTCCACTTT. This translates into CASRPTGLTSPLHF.

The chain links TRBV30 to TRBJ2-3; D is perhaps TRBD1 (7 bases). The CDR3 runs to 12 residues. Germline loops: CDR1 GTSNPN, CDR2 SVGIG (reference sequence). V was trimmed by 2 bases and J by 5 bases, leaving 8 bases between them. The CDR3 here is CAWSQGGDTQYF. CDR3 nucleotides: TGTGCCTGGAGTCAGGGGGGAGATACGCAGTATTTT.

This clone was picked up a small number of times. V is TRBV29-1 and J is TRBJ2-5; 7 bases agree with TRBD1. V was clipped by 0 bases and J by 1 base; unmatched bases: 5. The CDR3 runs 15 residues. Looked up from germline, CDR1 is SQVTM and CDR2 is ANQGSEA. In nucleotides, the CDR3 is TGCAGCGTTGAAGATAACAGGGGTCTCCAAGAGACCCAGTACTTC. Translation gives CSVEDNRGLQETQYF.

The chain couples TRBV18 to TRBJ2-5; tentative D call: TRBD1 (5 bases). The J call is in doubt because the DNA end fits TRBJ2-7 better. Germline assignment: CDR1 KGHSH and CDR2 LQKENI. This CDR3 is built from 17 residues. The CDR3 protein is CASSLTERQPASYEQYF. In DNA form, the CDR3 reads TGTGCCAGCTCACTAACCGAACGACAGCCCGCTTCCTACGAGCAGTACTTC.

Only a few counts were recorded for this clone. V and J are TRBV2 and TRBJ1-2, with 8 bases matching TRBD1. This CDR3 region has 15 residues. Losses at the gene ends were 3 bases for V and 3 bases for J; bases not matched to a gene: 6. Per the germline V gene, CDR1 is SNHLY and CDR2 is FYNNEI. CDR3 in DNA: TGTGCCAGCAGTGATTTGGACAGGGTTGACTATGGCTACACCTTC. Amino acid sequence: CASSDLDRVDYGYTF.